This is a list of T cell receptor beta chains from one sample in a study of OX40 agonist ivuxolimab in advanced cancers. The repertoire was sequenced with immunoSEQ multiplex PCR; TCRdb's copy has only in-frame clones and lacks some. The data hold roughly 75,000 clones, with about 89% observed a single time. Sample: CD4+ or CD8+ T cells sorted from blood, taken in a trial of the OX40 agonist ivuxolimab. The receptors were sampled from an adult with an advanced solid tumor such as melanoma, head and neck, liver or kidney cancer. CDR3s include the opening cysteine and the closing phenylalanine or tryptophan. D genes are given only for firm matches. Some rows have no size entry. The others give once, few or many, or a class for an expanded clone.

j_call v_call clone_size d_call cdr3_nt cdr3_aa
TRBJ2-1 TRBV7-7 . . TGTGCTAGCAGCTTAGCCCTAGCATCCCCAGATGAGCAGTTCTTC CASSLALASPDEQFF
TRBJ2-7 TRBV5-1 once TRBD1 TGCGCCAGCAGCCGCCGGGACAGCTCCTACGAGCAGTACTTC CASSRRDSSYEQYF
TRBJ1-2 TRBV19 . . TGTGCCAGTAGTATAAGGTCAGGGGTGGCCTATGGCTACACCTTC CASSIRSGVAYGYTF
TRBJ2-5 TRBV6-5 . . TGTGCCAGCCGTGAACAGGTACAAGAGACCCAGTACTTC CASREQVQETQYF
TRBJ2-1 TRBV30 . . TGTGCCTGGAGCCCCTGGAACGGGGGAGCATATGAGCAGTTCTTC CAWSPWNGGAYEQFF
TRBJ2-2 TRBV5-1 . . TGCGCCAGCAGCTTGGTAGAATTTAGCAGCACCGGGGAGCTGTTTTTT CASSLVEFSSTGELFF